Described below is a single TCR beta chain sequence and its context. This sample is part of a study of blood T cell repertoires in COVID-19. As for the study in general: Italy, Spain and the United States were the sources of the convalescent and acute COVID-19 samples. In each case, the material was cDNA or gDNA derived from T cells, B-cell-depleted T cells, or PBMCs.

The V and J ends lost 5 bases and 1 base respectively, with 20 bases between them. Germline CDR1 reads PRHDT; CDR2 reads FYEKMQ (reference sequence). The CDR3 contains 17 residues. Here immunoSEQ multiplex PCR was the method, and the copy in TCRdb shows in-frame clones only, minus some. The sample shows approximately 150,000 clones, about 91% of them seen only once. The receptor's source is a woman aged 45 to 65 with acute or convalescent COVID-19. V is TRBV13 and J is TRBJ1-1; D gene unclear. Input material: peripheral blood. This CDR3 reads CASSARRVSGPNTEAFF. The CDR3 DNA sequence: TGTGCCAGCAGCGCAAGACGGGTCAGCGGCCCGAACACTGAAGCTTTCTTT.